What follows are 14 T cell receptor beta chains derived from one specimen sequenced in a study of PD-1 blockade in classical Hodgkin lymphoma. The patients all showed relapse after autologous stem cell transplantation, while their brentuximab vedotin exposure varied. Assay: immunoSEQ multiplex PCR; the TCRdb copy retains only in-frame clones and omits some. The sample records some 28,000 clones, approximately 87% being singletons. Sequences were derived from peripheral blood mononuclear cells (PBMCs), sampled before the second cycle of nivolumab. The origin of the receptors is a human donor with classical Hodgkin lymphoma.

This rearrangement joins TRBV6-6 to TRBJ1-1; D is unclear. CDR3 length: 16 amino acids. Germline values: CDR1 MNHNY, CDR2 SVGAGI (reference sequence). The germline V and J ends were trimmed by 7 bases and 3 bases, with 21 bases remaining between them. The CDR3 reads CASNSIRAFFHTEAFF. The CDR3 nucleotides are TGTGCCAGCAACTCCATTAGGGCGTTTTTTCACACTGAAGCTTTCTTT.

The rearrangement links TRBV27 to TRBJ1-1, with a tentative D call TRBD1 (6 bases). Trimming pared 0 bases from V and 1 base from J, leaving 21 bases between. Germline values: CDR1 MNHEY, CDR2 SMNVEV (reference sequence). CDR3 size: 19 residues. The CDR3 DNA is TGTGCCAGCAGTTTATCGCGGCCTCCGGGACACTCGACGAACACTGAAGCTTTCTTT. Translating gives CASSLSRPPGHSTNTEAFF.

The rearrangement uses TRBV19 and TRBJ1-1, with D possibly TRBD1 on 6 matching bases. V dropped 10 bases and J dropped 6 bases, with 24 bases sitting between them. Germline CDR1 is LNHDA and CDR2 is SQIVND (reference sequence). This CDR3 has 15 residues. The CDR3 region has the DNA TGTGCCACCTCGAGTGAGTGGGTTCAGGGGCCTGAAGCTTTCTTT. As protein: CATSSEWVQGPEAFF.

The chain carries TRBV27 and TRBJ2-7, with 8 bases that match TRBD1. CDR1 and CDR2 from the germline V gene are MNHEY and SMNVEV (reference sequence). This CDR3 comprises 14 residues. The trim removed 6 bases at V and 2 bases at J, leaving 6 bases unmatched. DNA of the CDR3: TGTGCCAGCAGCCGCCCGACAGGGGCCTACGAGCAGTACTTC. It yields the protein CASSRPTGAYEQYF.

The chain couples TRBV30 to TRBJ1-1, with D hard to call. The CDR3 extends over 14 amino acids. Trimming took 0 bases from V and 4 from J, leaving 12 bases between them. The germline V gene encodes CDR1 GTSNPN and CDR2 SVGIG (reference sequence). CDR3 nucleotides: TGTGCCTGGAGTGTACGGTTGGGATTCACTGAAGCTTTCTTT. It encodes CAWSVRLGFTEAFF.

This chain connects TRBV5-1 to TRBJ1-3; the D is unclear. CDR3 size: 15 residues. Germline CDR1 reads SGHRS; CDR2 reads YFSETQ. V was cut by 1 base and J by 4 bases, with 12 bases left in between. CDR3 nucleotides: TGCGCCAGCAGCTTGTCGCAGCGACCAGGAAACACCATATATTTT. This gives the protein CASSLSQRPGNTIYF.

V usage is TRBV27 and J usage is TRBJ1-3; D remains ambiguous. Germline V gene sequence: CDR1 MNHEY, CDR2 SMNVEV (reference sequence). The V end lost 6 bases, the J end lost 3 bases, and 6 bases lay between the germline ends. This CDR3 is built from 12 residues. The CDR3 nucleotides read TGTGCCAGCAGGTCGAGTGGAAACACCATATATTTT. Its translation is CASRSSGNTIYF.

This chain links TRBV29-1 with TRBJ2-7; 11 nucleotides agree with TRBD2. The CDR3 covers 13 residues. From germline, CDR1 is SQVTM and CDR2 ANQGSEA. The V segment lost 6 bases and the J segment 3 bases; nucleotides outside the gene matches: 4. In nucleotides, the CDR3 is TGCAGCGTGGGGACTAGCGGCGGCTACGAGCAGTACTTC. Translation: CSVGTSGGYEQYF.

V and J are TRBV9 and TRBJ1-3, with unresolved D. CDR1 SGDLS and CDR2 YYNGEE come from the germline V gene. The CDR3 extends over 12 amino acids. Trimming shortened V by 2 bases and J by 4 bases, and 4 bases separated the two germline ends. The CDR3 protein is CASSVDGNTIYF. The CDR3 DNA reads as TGTGCCAGCAGCGTGGACGGAAACACCATATATTTT.

This clone has just a few counts. CDR3 amino acids: CASSPGLENIQYF. CDR3 nucleotides: TGTGCCAGCAGCCCGGGACTGGAAAACATTCAGTACTTC. V gene TRBV7-9 combines with J gene TRBJ2-4; maybe TRBD2 (6 bases). Germline-derived CDR1 and CDR2 are SEHNR and FQNEAQ (reference sequence). There are 13 residues in the CDR3. Trimming removed 5 bases at V and 5 bases at J, with 10 bases between.

The V gene is TRBV9, the J gene TRBJ1-2; a weak D match, TRBD1 (5 bases). CDR1 and CDR2 from the germline V gene are SGDLS and YYNGEE. Deletions cut 0 bases from V and 0 bases from J, with 9 bases between. The CDR3 contains 15 residues. For the CDR3, the DNA is TGTGCCAGCAGCGTAGCAGGGCGAACTAACTATGGCTACACCTTC. Translating it yields CASSVAGRTNYGYTF.

This clone showed up just a few times. The CDR3 region has the DNA TGTGCCAGCAGTACGATGGGGGGAGACGGCTACACCTTC. Amino acids: CASSTMGGDGYTF. This chain uses TRBV6-1 with TRBJ1-2; maybe TRBD1 (5 bases). The CDR3 length is 13 residues. Germline V gives CDR1 MNHNS, CDR2 SASEGT. Trimming took 5 bases from V and 8 from J, leaving 15 bases between them.

This sequence joins TRBV11-2 and TRBJ1-1; perhaps TRBD1 as D (6 bases). The germline V gene encodes CDR1 SGHAT and CDR2 FQNNGV. The germline V and J ends were trimmed by 1 base and 8 bases, with 11 bases remaining between them. The CDR3 consists of 13 residues. For the CDR3, the DNA is TGTGCCAGCAGCTTAGGACAGGTGGGAGAAGCTTTCTTT. Its protein is CASSLGQVGEAFF.

In its sample, this clone was seen once. The genes are TRBV7-2 and TRBJ2-1; 14 positions match TRBD2. Germline assignment: CDR1 SGHTA and CDR2 FQGNSA. The CDR3 is 16 amino acids. Trimming at V came to 4 bases and at J to 6 bases, leaving 5 bases not matched to a gene. The CDR3 nucleotides read TGTGCCAGCAGCTCCCGGACTAGCGGGAGGCGCAATGAGCAGTTCTTC. Residues: CASSSRTSGRRNEQFF. The variable domain in full, with the rest retrieved from reference TRBV7-2 and TRBJ2-1, is GAGVSQSPSNKVTEKGKDVELRCDPISGHTALYWYRQSLGQGLEFLIYFQGNSAPDKSGLPSDRFSAERTGGSVSTLTIQRTQQEDSAVYLCASSSRTSGRRNEQFFGPGTRLTVL.